This T cell receptor beta chain was retrieved from a study of graft-versus-host responses after intestinal transplantation. Study background: The whole recipient group had anti-thymocyte globulin induction followed by tacrolimus and steroids for around 3 years.

Libraries were prepared by immunoSEQ multiplex PCR; TCRdb keeps only in-frame clonotypes and omits some of them. The sample carries 55,000 to 85,000 clones, roughly 90% recorded once. CDR3 length equals 13 residues. Germline V gene data show CDR1 as LGHNA and CDR2 as YNFKEQ. Trimming removed 4 bases from V and 6 bases from J; junction bases left unmatched: 3. Whole-study results and caveats: GvH clonotypes were identified within recipient marrow, with a subset emerging first in ileum or blood.

Concerning this clone itself: As yet, its antigen is unknown.

The sequencing used unstimulated CD8+ T cells sorted from spleen or lymph node cells, collected before intestinal transplant. The sequence was collected from a human donor who received an intestinal transplant. The V gene is TRBV4-2, the J gene TRBJ2-3, with 8 bases matching TRBD1. The CDR3 protein is CASSRTGGDTQYF. For the CDR3, the DNA is TGTGCCAGCAGCCGAACAGGGGGGGATACGCAGTATTTT.